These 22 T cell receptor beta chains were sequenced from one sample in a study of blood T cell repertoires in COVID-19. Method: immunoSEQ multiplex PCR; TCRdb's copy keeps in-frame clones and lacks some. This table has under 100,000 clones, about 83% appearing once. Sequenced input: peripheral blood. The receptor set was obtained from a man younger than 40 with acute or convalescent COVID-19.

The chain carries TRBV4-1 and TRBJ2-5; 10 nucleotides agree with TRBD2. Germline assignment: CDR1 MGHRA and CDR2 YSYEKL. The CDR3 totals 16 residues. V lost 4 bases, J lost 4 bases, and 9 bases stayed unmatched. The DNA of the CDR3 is TGCGCCAGCAGCCCGAGGACTAGCGGAGGGGGAGAGACCCAGTACTTC. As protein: CASSPRTSGGGETQYF.

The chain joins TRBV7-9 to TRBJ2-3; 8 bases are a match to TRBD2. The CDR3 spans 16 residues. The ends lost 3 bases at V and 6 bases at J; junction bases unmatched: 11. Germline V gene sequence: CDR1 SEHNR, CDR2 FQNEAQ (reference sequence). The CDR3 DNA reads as TGTGCCAGCAGCTTTCCGATTAGCGGGGCAGGGGATACGCAGTATTTT. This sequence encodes CASSFPISGAGDTQYF.

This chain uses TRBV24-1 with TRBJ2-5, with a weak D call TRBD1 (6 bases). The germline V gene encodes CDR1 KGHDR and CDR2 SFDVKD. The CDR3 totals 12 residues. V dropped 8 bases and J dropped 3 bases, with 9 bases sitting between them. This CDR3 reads CATTGEEETQYF. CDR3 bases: TGTGCCACCACAGGGGAAGAAGAGACCCAGTACTTC.

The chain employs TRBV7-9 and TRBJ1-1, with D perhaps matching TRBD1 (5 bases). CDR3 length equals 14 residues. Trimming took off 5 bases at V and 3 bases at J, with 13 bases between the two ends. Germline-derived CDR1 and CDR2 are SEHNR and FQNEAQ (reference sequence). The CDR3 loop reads CASSPGRGDTEAFF. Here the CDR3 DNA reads TGTGCCAGCAGCCCTGGGAGGGGTGACACTGAAGCTTTCTTT.

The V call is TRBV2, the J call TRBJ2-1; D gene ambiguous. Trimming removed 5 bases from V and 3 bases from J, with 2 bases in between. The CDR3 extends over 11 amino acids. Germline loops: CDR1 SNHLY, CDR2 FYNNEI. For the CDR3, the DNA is TGTGCCAGCAGTTACTACAATGAGCAGTTCTTC. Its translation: CASSYYNEQFF.

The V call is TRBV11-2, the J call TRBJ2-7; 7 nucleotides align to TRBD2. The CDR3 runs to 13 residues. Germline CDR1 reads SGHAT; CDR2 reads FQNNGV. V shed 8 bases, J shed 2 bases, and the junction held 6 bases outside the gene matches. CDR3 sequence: CASGTSATYEQYF. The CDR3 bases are TGTGCCAGCGGAACTAGCGCCACCTACGAGCAGTACTTC.

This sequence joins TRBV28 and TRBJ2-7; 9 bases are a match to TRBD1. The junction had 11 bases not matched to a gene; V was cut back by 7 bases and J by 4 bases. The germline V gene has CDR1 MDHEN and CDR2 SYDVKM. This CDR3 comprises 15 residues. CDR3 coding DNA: TGTGCCAGCATTTCAATTGGGACAGGGCAATACGAGCAGTACTTC. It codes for CASISIGTGQYEQYF.

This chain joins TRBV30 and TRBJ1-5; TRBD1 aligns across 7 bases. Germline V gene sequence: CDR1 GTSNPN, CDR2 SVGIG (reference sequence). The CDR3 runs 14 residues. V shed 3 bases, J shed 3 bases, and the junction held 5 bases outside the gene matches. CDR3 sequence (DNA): TGTGCCTGGAGCCGAGACAGGGACAATCAGCCCCAGCATTTT. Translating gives CAWSRDRDNQPQHF.

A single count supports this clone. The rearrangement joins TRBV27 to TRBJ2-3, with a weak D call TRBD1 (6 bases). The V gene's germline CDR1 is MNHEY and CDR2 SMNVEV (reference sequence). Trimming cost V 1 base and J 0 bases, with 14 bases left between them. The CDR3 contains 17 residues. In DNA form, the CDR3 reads TGTGCCAGCAGTTTATTCGGACCAGGGGCTAGCACAGATACGCAGTATTTT. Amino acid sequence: CASSLFGPGASTDTQYF.

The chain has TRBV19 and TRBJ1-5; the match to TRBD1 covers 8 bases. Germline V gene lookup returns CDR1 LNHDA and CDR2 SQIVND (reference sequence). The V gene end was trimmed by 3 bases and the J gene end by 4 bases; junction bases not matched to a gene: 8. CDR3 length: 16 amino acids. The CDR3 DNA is TGTGCCAGTAGTATCCCCCATGGACAGGGAAATCAGCCCCAGCATTTT. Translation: CASSIPHGQGNQPQHF.

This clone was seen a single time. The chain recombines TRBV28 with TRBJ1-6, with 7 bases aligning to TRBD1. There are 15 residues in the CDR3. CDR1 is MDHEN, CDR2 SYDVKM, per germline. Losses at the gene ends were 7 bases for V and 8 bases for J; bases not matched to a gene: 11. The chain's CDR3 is CASNPPEGAHSPLHF. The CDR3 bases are TGTGCCAGCAACCCTCCCGAGGGGGCGCATTCACCCCTCCACTTT.

In nucleotides, the CDR3 is TGTGCCAGCAGCACCCGGGACAGGACCTACGAGCAGTACTTC. Encoded protein: CASSTRDRTYEQYF. J is TRBJ2-7 and V is TRBV21-1; the D segment call TRBD1 is taken from the table without a DNA check. TRBV21-1 is recorded as a pseudogene. The CDR3 has 14 amino acids.

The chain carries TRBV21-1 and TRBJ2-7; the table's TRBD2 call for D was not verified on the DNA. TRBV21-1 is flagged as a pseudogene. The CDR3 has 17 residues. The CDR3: CASSNGGGHQIRYEQYF. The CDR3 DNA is TGTGCCAGCAGCAACGGGGGGGGCCATCAGATACGGTACGAGCAGTACTTC.

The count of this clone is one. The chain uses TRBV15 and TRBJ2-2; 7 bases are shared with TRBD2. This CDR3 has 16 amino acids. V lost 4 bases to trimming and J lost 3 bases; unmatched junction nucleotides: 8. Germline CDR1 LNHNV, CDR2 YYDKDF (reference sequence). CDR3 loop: CATSMGGIGDTGELFF. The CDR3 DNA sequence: TGTGCCACCAGCATGGGAGGGATAGGGGACACCGGGGAGCTGTTTTTT.

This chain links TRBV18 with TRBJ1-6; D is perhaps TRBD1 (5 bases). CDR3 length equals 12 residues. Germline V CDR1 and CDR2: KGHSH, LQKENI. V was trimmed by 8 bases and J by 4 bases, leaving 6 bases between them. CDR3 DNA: TGTGCCAGCCGACAGTATAATTCACCCCTCCACTTT. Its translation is CASRQYNSPLHF. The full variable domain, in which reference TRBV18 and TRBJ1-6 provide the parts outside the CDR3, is NAGVMQNPRHLVRRRGQEARLRCSPMKGHSHVYWYRQLPEEGLKFMVYLQKENIIDESGMPKERFSAEFPKEGPSILRIQQVVRGDSAAYFCASRQYNSPLHFGNGTRLTVT.

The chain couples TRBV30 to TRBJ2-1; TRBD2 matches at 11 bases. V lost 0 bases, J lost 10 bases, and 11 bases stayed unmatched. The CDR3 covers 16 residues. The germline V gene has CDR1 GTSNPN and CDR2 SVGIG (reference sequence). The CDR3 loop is CAWSVPPASGGKEQFF. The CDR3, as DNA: TGTGCCTGGAGTGTACCTCCGGCTAGCGGGGGGAAGGAGCAGTTCTTC.

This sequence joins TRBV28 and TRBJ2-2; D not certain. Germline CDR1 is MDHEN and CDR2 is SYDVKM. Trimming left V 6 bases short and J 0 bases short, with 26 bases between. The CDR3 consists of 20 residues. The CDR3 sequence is CASRRNAASPTLSNTGELFF. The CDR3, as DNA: TGTGCCAGCAGAAGAAATGCGGCCAGTCCTACCCTTTCGAACACCGGGGAGCTGTTTTTT. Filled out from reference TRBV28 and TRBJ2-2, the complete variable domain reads DVKVTQSSRYLVKRTGEKVFLECVQDMDHENMFWYRQDPGLGLRLIYFSYDVKMKEKGDIPEGYSVSREKKERFSLILESASTNQTSMYLCASRRNAASPTLSNTGELFFGEGSRLTVL.

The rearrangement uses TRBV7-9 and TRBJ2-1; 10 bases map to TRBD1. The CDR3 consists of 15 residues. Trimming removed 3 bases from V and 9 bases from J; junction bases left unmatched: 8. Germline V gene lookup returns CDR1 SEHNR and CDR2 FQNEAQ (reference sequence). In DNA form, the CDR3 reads TGTGCCAGCAGCTTGGGGACAGGGGTAACGGTTGAGCAGTTCTTC. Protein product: CASSLGTGVTVEQFF.

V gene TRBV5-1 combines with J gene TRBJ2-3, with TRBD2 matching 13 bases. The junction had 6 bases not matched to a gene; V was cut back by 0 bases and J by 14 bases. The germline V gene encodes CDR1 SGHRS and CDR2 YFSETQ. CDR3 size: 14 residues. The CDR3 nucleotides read TGCGCCAGCAGCTTGGTACTAGCGGGAGGGTTACTGTATTTT. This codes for CASSLVLAGGLLYF.

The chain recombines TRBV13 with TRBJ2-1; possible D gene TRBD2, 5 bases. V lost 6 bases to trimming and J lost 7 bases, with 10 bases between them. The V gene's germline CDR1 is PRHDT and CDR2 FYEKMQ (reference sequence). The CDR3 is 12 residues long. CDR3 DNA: TGTGCCAGCAGTCGACGGGAAAATGAGCAGTTCTTC. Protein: CASSRRENEQFF.

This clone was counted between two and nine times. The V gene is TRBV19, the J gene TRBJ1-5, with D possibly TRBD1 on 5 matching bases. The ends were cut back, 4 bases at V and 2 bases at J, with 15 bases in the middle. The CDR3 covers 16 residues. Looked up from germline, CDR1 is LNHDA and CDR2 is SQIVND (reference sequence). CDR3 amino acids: CASSKGAFEGNQPQHF. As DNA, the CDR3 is TGTGCCAGTAGTAAAGGGGCATTCGAGGGCAATCAGCCCCAGCATTTT.

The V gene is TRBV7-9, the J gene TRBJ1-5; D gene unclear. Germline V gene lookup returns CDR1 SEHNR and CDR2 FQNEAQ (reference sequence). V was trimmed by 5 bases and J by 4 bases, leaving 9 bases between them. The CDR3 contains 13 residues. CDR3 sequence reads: CASSRGVNQPQHF. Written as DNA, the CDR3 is TGTGCCAGCAGCCGCGGGGTAAATCAGCCCCAGCATTTT.